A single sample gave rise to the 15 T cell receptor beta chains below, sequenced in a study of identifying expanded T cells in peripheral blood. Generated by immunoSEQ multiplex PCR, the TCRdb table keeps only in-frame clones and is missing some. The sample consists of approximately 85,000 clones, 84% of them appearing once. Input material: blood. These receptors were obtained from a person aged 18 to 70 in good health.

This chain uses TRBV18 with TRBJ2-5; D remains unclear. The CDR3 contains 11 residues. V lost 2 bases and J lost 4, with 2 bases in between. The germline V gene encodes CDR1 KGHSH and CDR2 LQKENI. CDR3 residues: CASSPRETQYF. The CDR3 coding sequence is TGTGCCAGCTCACCAAGAGAGACCCAGTACTTC.

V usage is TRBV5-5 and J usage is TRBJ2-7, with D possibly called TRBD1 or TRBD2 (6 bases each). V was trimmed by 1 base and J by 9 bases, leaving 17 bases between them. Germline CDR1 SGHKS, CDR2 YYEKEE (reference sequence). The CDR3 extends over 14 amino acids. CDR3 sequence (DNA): TGTGCCAGCAGCTTGCTGGGGGGCCTAGATGGGCAGTACTTC. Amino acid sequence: CASSLLGGLDGQYF.

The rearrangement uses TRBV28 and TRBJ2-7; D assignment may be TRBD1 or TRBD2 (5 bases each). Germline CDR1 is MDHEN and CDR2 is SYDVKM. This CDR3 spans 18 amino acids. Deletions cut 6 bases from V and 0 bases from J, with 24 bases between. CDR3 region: CASRPGLGQGPPSYEQYF. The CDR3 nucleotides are TGTGCCAGCAGGCCAGGATTAGGGCAGGGACCCCCCTCCTACGAGCAGTACTTC.

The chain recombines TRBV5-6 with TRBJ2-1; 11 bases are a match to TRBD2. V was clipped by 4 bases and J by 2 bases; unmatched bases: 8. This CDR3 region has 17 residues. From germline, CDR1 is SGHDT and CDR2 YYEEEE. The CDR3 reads CASSTVSLAGAYNEQFF. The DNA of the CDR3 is TGTGCCAGCAGCACGGTTTCACTAGCGGGGGCCTACAATGAGCAGTTCTTC.

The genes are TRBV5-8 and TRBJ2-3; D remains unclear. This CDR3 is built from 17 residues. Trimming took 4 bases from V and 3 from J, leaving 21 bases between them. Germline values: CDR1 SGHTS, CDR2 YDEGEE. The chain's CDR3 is CASSLLIGSAPTDTQYF. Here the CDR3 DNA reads TGTGCCAGCAGCCTACTAATCGGCAGCGCTCCTACAGATACGCAGTATTTT.

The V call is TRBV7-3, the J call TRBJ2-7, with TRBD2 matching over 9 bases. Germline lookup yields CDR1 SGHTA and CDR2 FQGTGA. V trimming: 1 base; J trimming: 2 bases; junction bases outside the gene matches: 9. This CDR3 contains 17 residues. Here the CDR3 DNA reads TGTGCCAGCAGCTTAAACGGGCTAGCGGGATCCCCCTACGAGCAGTACTTC. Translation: CASSLNGLAGSPYEQYF.

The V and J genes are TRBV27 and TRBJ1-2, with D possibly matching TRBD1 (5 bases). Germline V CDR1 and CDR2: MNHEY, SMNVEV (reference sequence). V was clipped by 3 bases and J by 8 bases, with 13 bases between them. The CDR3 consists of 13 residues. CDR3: CASSLAGKRGYTF. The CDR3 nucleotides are TGTGCCAGCAGTTTGGCAGGGAAGAGGGGCTACACCTTC.

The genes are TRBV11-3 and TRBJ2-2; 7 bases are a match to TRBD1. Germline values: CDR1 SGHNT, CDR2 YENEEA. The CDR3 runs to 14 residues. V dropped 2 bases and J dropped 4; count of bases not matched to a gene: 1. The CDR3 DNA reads TGTGCCAGCAGCTTAACAGGGGTCACCGGGGAGCTGTTTTTT. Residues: CASSLTGVTGELFF.

The CDR3 DNA is TGTGCCAGCAGCCTGAAAAGTACAGGGTCCGACCGCCAAAACACAGATACGCAGTATTTT. Residues: CASSLKSTGSDRQNTDTQYF. The chain is built from TRBV5-5 and TRBJ2-3, with D perhaps matching TRBD1 (6 bases). The CDR3 is made up of 20 amino acids. Per germline, CDR1 SGHKS and CDR2 YYEKEE (reference sequence). The germline V and J ends were trimmed by 4 bases and 2 bases, with 29 bases remaining between them.

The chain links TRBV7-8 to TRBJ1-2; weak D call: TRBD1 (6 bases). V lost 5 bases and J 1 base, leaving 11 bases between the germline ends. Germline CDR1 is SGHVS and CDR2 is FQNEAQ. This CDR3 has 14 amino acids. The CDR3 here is CASSPRTVNYGYTF. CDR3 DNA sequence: TGTGCCAGCAGCCCAAGGACAGTTAACTATGGCTACACCTTC.

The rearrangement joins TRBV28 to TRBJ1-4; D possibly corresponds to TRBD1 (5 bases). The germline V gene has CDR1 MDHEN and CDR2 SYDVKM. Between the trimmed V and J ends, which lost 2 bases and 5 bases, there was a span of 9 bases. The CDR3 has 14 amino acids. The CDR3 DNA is TGTGCCAGCAGTTTAGGGGGGAAGAATGAAAAACTGTTTTTT. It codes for CASSLGGKNEKLFF.

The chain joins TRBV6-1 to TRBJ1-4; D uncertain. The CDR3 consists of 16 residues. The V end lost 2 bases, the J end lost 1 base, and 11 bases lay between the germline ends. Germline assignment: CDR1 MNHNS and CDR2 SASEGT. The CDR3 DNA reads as TGTGCCAGCAGTGAACCCGGGGTGATAACTAATGAAAAACTGTTTTTT. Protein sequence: CASSEPGVITNEKLFF.

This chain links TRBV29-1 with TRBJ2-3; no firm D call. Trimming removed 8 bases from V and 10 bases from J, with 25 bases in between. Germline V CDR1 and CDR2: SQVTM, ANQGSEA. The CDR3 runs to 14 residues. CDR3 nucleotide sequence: TGCAGCTACCTCGACACTCTCCTCGATAATTCGCAGTATTTT. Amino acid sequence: CSYLDTLLDNSQYF.

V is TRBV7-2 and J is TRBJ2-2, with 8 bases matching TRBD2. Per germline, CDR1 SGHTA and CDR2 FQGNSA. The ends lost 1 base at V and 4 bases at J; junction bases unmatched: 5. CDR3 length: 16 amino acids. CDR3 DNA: TGTGCCAGCAGCTTAGAAGGTAGCGGGGTCACCGGGGAGCTGTTTTTT. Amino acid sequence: CASSLEGSGVTGELFF.

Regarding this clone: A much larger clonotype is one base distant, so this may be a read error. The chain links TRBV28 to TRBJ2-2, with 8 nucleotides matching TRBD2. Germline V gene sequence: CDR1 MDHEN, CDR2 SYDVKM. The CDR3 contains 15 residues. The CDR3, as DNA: TGTGCCGGCAGTGAAAGCGGGAGAGTGGGCGGGGAGCTGTTTTTT. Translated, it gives CAGSESGRVGGELFF.